These 10 T cell receptor beta chains share one sample of origin, sequenced in a study of PD-L1 blockade in urothelial cancer. As to time point: peripheral blood 6 weeks after treatment start. The repertoire was sequenced with immunoSEQ multiplex PCR; TCRdb's copy has only in-frame clones and lacks some. The sample shows 100,000 to 150,000 clones, more than 70% of them seen only once. The input for sequencing was PBMCs, taken around atezolizumab (anti-PD-L1) treatment. These receptors were obtained from a man aged 45-65 years with urothelial cancer.

J is TRBJ1-1 and V is TRBV5-5, with D hard to call. Germline assignment: CDR1 SGHKS and CDR2 YYEKEE (reference sequence). The V gene lost 3 bases and the J gene lost 1 base, with 7 bases spanning the gap. The CDR3 has 13 amino acids. CDR3 in DNA: TGTGCCAGCAGCTCGACATCGAACACTGAAGCTTTCTTT. Protein product: CASSSTSNTEAFF.

The chain recombines TRBV11-3 with TRBJ2-7; 12 nucleotides agree with TRBD2. The CDR3 spans 17 residues. V lost 1 base, J lost 4 bases, and 8 bases stayed unmatched. CDR1 and CDR2 from the germline V gene are SGHNT and YENEEA. CDR3 amino acids: CASSLVFLAGGPYEQYF. The CDR3 region has the DNA TGTGCCAGCAGCTTAGTATTCCTAGCGGGAGGGCCTTACGAGCAGTACTTC.

The V gene is TRBV6-1, the J gene TRBJ1-1; 8 bases map to TRBD1. V lost 4 bases, J lost 1 base, and 8 bases stayed unmatched. Germline CDR1 MNHNS, CDR2 SASEGT. The CDR3 runs to 16 residues. Here the CDR3 DNA reads TGTGCCAGCAGTGGAGGGAAAGGGACAGGGAACACTGAAGCTTTCTTT. Translated, it gives CASSGGKGTGNTEAFF.

The chain combines TRBV15 with TRBJ2-2; D is ambiguous. The V gene lost 5 bases and the J gene lost 1 base, with 8 bases spanning the gap. Germline loops: CDR1 LNHNV, CDR2 YYDKDF (reference sequence). This CDR3 contains 14 residues. The CDR3 DNA is TGTGCCACCAGCTCTATGAAGAACACCGGGGAGCTGTTTTTT. This sequence encodes CATSSMKNTGELFF.

At least ten counts were recorded for this clone. CDR3 coding DNA: TGTGCCAGCAACCCAGAGGGCAGCGCCGACACTGAAGCTTTCTTT. It translates to CASNPEGSADTEAFF. The chain has TRBV9 and TRBJ1-1; the D is unclear. Germline CDR1 SGDLS, CDR2 YYNGEE. With 6 bases removed from V and 3 bases from J, the gap between germline ends came to 18 bases. This CDR3 has 15 amino acids.

V usage is TRBV27 and J usage is TRBJ2-1, with 10 positions matching TRBD2. The ends lost 6 bases at V and 3 bases at J; junction bases unmatched: 2. This CDR3 is 14 amino acids long. Per germline, CDR1 MNHEY and CDR2 SMNVEV (reference sequence). DNA of the CDR3: TGTGCCAGCAGATTAGCGGGAGGCTACAATGAGCAGTTCTTC. Protein: CASRLAGGYNEQFF.

This clone was picked up a small number of times. The gene calls are TRBV19 and TRBJ1-4; TRBD1 aligns across 10 bases. J gave up 7 bases and V 4 bases, and 15 bases lay outside the gene matches. The length of the CDR3 is 18 residues. In germline, CDR1 is LNHDA, CDR2 SQIVND (reference sequence). The CDR3, as DNA: TGTGCCAGTAGTACCCGACAGGGGGCCGGAGGAGTTCCTGAAAAACTGTTTTTT. It translates to CASSTRQGAGGVPEKLFF.

The chain has TRBV7-2 and TRBJ2-7, with D possibly being TRBD2 (5 bases). The CDR3 contains 16 residues. The V end was cut by 7 bases, the J end by 0 bases, with 19 bases between. Germline CDR1 and CDR2: SGHTA and FQGNSA. CDR3 sequence: CASTQRAGGSSYEQYF. CDR3 sequence (DNA): TGTGCCAGCACGCAGAGGGCGGGCGGAAGCTCCTACGAGCAGTACTTC.

V and J are TRBV7-3 and TRBJ2-7; a weak D match, TRBD2 (5 bases). The CDR3 length is 15 residues. Germline CDR1 SGHTA, CDR2 FQGTGA. With 5 bases removed from V and 4 bases from J, the gap between germline ends came to 18 bases. Written as DNA, the CDR3 is TGTGCCAGCAGCGTTGGCGGCGGACTGGAATACGAGCAGTACTTC. It translates to CASSVGGGLEYEQYF.

The chain couples TRBV6-6 to TRBJ1-4; TRBD1 agrees at 11 bases. The germline gives CDR1 MNHNY, CDR2 SVGAGI (reference sequence). This CDR3 comprises 15 residues. J lost 7 bases, V lost 6 bases, and 7 bases had no gene match. CDR3 sequence reads: CASSRQGTGGEKLFF. The DNA of the CDR3 is TGTGCCAGCAGCCGACAAGGGACAGGGGGTGAAAAACTGTTTTTT.